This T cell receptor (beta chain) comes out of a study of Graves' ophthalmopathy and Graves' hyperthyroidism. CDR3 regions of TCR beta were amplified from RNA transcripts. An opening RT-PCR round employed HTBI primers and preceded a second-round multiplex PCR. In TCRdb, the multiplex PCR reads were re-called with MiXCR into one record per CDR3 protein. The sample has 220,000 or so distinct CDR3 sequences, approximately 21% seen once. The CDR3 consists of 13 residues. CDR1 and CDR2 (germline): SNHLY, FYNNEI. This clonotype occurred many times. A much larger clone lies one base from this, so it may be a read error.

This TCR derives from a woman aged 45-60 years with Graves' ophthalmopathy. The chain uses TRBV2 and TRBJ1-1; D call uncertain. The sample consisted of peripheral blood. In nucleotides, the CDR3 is TGTGCCAGCAGTGAGTTGCGGCAGACCGGAGCTTCCTTT. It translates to CASSELRQTGASF.